This T cell receptor beta chain originates from a study of identical twins. Via MiXCR, TCRdb re-called the 5' RACE reads, giving one row per CDR3 protein. The table records hundreds of thousands of distinct CDR3 sequences, 8.6% of them present only once. Germline loops: CDR1 MDHEN, CDR2 SYDVKM. With 3 bases removed from V and 1 base from J, the gap between germline ends came to 10 bases. CDR3 length: 14 residues. This clonotype was recorded a few times. This sample also appeared in a second study, on yellow fever vaccine responses in identical twins. This second study says: Twin vaccine T cell responses reportedly seemed partly convergent, partly personalized.

The rearrangement links TRBV28 to TRBJ2-7; D remains ambiguous. The specimen sequenced was PBMCs. This sequence originates from a woman in her late teens or twenties in good health. The CDR3 coding sequence is TGTGCCAGCAGTTTTGAAGGTTTTTCCTACGAGCAGTACTTC. It codes for CASSFEGFSYEQYF.